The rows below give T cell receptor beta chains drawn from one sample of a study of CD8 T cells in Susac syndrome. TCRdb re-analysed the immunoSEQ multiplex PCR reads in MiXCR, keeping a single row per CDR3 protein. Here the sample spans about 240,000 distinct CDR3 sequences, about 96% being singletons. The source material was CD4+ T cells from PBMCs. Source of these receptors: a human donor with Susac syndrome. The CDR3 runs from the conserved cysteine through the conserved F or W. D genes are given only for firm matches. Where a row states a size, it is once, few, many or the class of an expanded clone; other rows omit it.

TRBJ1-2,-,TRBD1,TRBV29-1,TGCAGCGCCCTCGGGACAGTTTATGGCTACACCTTC,CSALGTVYGYTF
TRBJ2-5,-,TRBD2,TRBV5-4,TGTGCCAGCAGCTCGCCAGGACTAGTGGAGGGGCATTGGGAGACCCAGTACTTC,CASSSPGLVEGHWETQYF
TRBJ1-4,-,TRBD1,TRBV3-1,TGTGCCAGCAGCACTCGGACAGGGGGCGCGGAAAAACTGTTTTTT,CASSTRTGGAEKLFF
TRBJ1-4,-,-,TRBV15,TGTGCCACCAGCAGAGTTGGAGAACTGTTTTTT,CATSRVGELFF
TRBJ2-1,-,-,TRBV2,TGTGCCAGCAGCCTCGGGGGATGGGAAGGAAATGAGCAGTTCTTC,CASSLGGWEGNEQFF
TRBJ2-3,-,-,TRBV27,TGTGCCAGCAGGGAGAGGAGCACAGATACGCAGTATTTT,CASRERSTDTQYF
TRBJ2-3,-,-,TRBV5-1,TGCGCCAGCAGCTTGCCACCGGGGGCGCAGTATTTT,CASSLPPGAQYF
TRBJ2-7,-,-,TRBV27,TGTGCCAGCAGGGCCCCGGGACTTAACGAGCAGTACTTC,CASRAPGLNEQYF
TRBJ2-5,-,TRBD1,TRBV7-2,TGTGCCAGCAGCACCGACAGGGGTGGGACCCAGTACTTC,CASSTDRGGTQYF
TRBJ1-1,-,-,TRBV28,TGTGCCAGCAGTTTAGGCCAGTCTTTTGAAGCTTTCTTT,CASSLGQSFEAFF
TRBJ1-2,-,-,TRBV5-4,TGTGCCAGCAGCTTGAATGTAGGGGAGTTCTATGGCTACACCTTC,CASSLNVGEFYGYTF
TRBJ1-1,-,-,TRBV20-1,TGCAGTGCTACTATCCTAAACACTGAAGCTTTCTTT,CSATILNTEAFF
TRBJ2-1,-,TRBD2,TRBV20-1,TGCAGTACTAGCGGGAACTACAATGAGCAGTTCTTC,CSTSGNYNEQFF
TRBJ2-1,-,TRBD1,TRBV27,TGTGCCAGCAGTCGACAGGGGGGTCAGGATGAGCAGTTCTTC,CASSRQGGQDEQFF
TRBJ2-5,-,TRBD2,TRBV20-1,TGCAGTGCTACCCTAGCGGGAGTGGGAGAGACCCAGTACTTC,CSATLAGVGETQYF
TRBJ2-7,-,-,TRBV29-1,TGCAGCGTAAGCTTAGGACAGTATTCCTACGAGCAGTACTTC,CSVSLGQYSYEQYF
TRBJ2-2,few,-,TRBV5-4,TGTGCCAGCAGTTTGGTAGGCACCGGGGAGCTGTTTTTT,CASSLVGTGELFF
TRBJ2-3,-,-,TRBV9,TGTGCCAGCAGCGTAGGATTTCCGGGGGATACGCAGTATTTT,CASSVGFPGDTQYF
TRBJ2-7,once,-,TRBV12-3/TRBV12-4,TGTGCCAGCACTTCACGAGCGGACTACGAGCAGTACTTC,CASTSRADYEQYF
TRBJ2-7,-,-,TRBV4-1,TGCGCCAGCAGCCAAGCAGGGGAGCAGTACTTC,CASSQAGEQYF
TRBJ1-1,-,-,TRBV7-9,TGTGCCAGCAGCCCCTACTCCAACACTGAAGCTTTCTTT,CASSPYSNTEAFF
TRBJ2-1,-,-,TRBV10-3,TGTGCCATCAGTGAGACTAGCTTGGTGTCCAATGAGCAGTTCTTC,CAISETSLVSNEQFF
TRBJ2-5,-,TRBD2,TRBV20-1,TGCAGTGCTAGACCACTAGCGGGGGGACGGGAGACCCAGTACTTC,CSARPLAGGRETQYF
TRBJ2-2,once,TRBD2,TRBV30,TGTGCCTGGAGCCCGGGACTAGTATCGAACACCGGGGAGCTGTTTTTT,CAWSPGLVSNTGELFF
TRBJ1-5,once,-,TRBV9,TGTGCCAGCAGCGTAGCTACTCGTTTTCATCAGCCCCAGCATTTT,CASSVATRFHQPQHF
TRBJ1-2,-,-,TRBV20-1,TGCAGTGCTTACATAAACATCCCCGGGAGCTATGGCTACACCTTC,CSAYINIPGSYGYTF
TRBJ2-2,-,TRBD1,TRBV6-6,TGTGCCAGCAGTCCGGACAGGGGAGACGACACCGGGGAGCTGTTTTTT,CASSPDRGDDTGELFF
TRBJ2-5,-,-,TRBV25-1,TGTGCCAGCAGTGAAAAGGGAAGGGAGACCCAGTACTTC,CASSEKGRETQYF
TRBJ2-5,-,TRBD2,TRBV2,TGTGCCAGCAGCCTAGACTTAGCGGGAGGGCCACGGAGAGAGACCCAGTACTTC,CASSLDLAGGPRRETQYF
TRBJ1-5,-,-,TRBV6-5,TGTGCCAGCTCCCCAGGGGAAAGTCAGCCCCAGCATTTT,CASSPGESQPQHF
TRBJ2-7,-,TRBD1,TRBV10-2,TGCGCCAGCAGGGACAGGGGGATTGGAGTCTACGAGCAGTACTTC,CASRDRGIGVYEQYF
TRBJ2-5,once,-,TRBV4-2,TGTGCCAGCAGCCAAGGCGGAGATTGGAGCCCAGAGACCCAGTACTTC,CASSQGGDWSPETQYF
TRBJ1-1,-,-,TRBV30,TGTGCCTGGAGTGTACCGAACACTGAAGCTTTCTTT,CAWSVPNTEAFF
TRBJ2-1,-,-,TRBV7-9,TGTGCCAGCAGCTATCGGGGGACCGACAATGAGCAGTTCTTC,CASSYRGTDNEQFF
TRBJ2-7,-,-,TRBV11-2,TGTGCCAGCAGCTTAGTACAGACCTACGAGCAGTACTTC,CASSLVQTYEQYF
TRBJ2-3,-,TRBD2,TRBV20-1,TGCAGTGTTGAGCGGGAGTCCTCAGATACGCAGTATTTT,CSVERESSDTQYF
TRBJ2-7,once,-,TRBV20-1,TGCAGTGCTCGTGACAGGCGGACCTACGAGCAGTACTTC,CSARDRRTYEQYF
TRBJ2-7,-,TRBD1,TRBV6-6,TGTGCCAGCAGTTACCGTGGACAGGCCTACGAGCAGTACTTC,CASSYRGQAYEQYF
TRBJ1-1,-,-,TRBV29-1,TGCAGCGTTGCCCCACGGGCGAACACTGAAGCTTTCTTT,CSVAPRANTEAFF
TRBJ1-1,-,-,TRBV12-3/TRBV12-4,TGTGCCAGCAGTACCAGGGTGGAGGACACTGAAGCTTTCTTT,CASSTRVEDTEAFF
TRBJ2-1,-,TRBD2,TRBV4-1,TGCGCCAGCAGCCAAGTCCCGGGAGGGCCTGGTGAGCAGTTCTTC,CASSQVPGGPGEQFF
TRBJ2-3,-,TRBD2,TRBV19,TGTGCCAGTAGAAGTTTAACTAGCGGGACGGCGCAGTATTTT,CASRSLTSGTAQYF
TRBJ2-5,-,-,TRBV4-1,TGCGCCAGCAGCCAAGATGGCACCGGACTTGTACGGGGAGCCCAGTACTTC,CASSQDGTGLVRGAQYF
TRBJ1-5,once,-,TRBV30,TGTGCCTGGAGTAGCGGGGGCAATCAGCCCCAGCATTTT,CAWSSGGNQPQHF
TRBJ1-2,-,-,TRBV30,TGTGCCTGGAGTGTACGGGGGGACTCCGGCTACACCTTC,CAWSVRGDSGYTF
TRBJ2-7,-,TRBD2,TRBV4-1,TGCGCCAGCAGCCAAGTATGGACACAGACCCTAGCGGGCCTCTACGAGCAGTACTTC,CASSQVWTQTLAGLYEQYF
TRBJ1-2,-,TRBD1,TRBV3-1,TGTGCCAGCAGCTCTTGGACAGGGGGCCGCCGTGGCTACACCTTC,CASSSWTGGRRGYTF
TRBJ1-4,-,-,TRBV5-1,TGCGCCAGCAGCTTGGCCTTGGAGGGGAATATGGAACTGTTTTTT,CASSLALEGNMELFF
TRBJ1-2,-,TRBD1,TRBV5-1,TGCGCCAGCAGCTTAGCCCAGGGGGCATCTGCAGGCTATGGCTACACCTTC,CASSLAQGASAGYGYTF
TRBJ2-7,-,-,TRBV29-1,TGCAGCGCCACTATTCGGGACCATTCAGCCGAGCAGTACTTC,CSATIRDHSAEQYF
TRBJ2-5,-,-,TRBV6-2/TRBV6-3,TGTGCCAGCAGATCCCTGTACCAAGAGACCCAGTACTTC,CASRSLYQETQYF
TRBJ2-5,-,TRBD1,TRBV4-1,TGCGCCAGCAGCCCGCCTAGGGCAGGGGGCCTCGTAGAGACCCAGTACTTC,CASSPPRAGGLVETQYF
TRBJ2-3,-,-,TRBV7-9,TGTGCCAGCAGCTTCCGGGCTCAGCACACAGATACGCAGTATTTT,CASSFRAQHTDTQYF
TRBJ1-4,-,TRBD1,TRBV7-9,TGTGCCAGCAGCTCCTGGACAGGGGGCGGTGAAAAACTGTTTTTT,CASSSWTGGGEKLFF
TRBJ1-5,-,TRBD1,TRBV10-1,TGCGCCAGCAGTGTGGACAGGGATCAGCCCCAGCATTTT,CASSVDRDQPQHF
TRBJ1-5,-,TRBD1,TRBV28,TGTGCCAGTTCCTCGGGACAGAGTCAGCCCCAGCATTTT,CASSSGQSQPQHF
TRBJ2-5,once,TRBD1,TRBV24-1,TGTGCCACGACCTCGGGACAGGGAGGCCAAGAGACCCAGTACTTC,CATTSGQGGQETQYF
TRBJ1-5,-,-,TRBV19,TGTGCCAGTAGTACCACCGGGACCTTAGTCAATCAGCCCCAGCATTTT,CASSTTGTLVNQPQHF
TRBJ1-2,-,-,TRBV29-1,TGCAGCGTGGGATCTGGGCGCGGTGGCTACACCTTC,CSVGSGRGGYTF